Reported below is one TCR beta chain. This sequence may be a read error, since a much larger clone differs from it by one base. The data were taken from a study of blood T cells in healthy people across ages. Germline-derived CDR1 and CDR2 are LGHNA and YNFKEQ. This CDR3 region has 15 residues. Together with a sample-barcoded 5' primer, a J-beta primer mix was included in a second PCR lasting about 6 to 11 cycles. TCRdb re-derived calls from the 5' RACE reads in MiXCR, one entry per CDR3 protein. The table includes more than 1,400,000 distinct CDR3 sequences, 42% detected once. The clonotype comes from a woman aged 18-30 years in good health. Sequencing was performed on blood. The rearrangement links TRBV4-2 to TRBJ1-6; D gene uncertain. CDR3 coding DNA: TGTGCCGGCAGCCCTGTGGCCCAGCTCAATTCACCCCTCCACTTT. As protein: CAGSPVAQLNSPLHF.